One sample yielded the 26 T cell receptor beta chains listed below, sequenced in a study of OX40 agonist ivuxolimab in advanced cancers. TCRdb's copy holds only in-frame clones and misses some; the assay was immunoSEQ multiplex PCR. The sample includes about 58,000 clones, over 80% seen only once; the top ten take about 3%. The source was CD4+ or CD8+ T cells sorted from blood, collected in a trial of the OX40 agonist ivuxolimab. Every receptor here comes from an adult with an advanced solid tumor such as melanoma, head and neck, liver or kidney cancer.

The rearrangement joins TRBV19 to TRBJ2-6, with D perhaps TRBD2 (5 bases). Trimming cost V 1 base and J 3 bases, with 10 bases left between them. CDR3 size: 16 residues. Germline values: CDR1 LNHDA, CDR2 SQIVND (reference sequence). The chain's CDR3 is CASSIVPGIGANVLTF. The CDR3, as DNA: TGTGCCAGTAGTATAGTCCCGGGGATTGGGGCCAACGTCCTGACTTTC.

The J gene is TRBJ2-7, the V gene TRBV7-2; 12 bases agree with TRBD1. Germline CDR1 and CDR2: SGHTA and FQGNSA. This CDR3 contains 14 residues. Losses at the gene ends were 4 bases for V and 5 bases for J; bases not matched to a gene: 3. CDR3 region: CASSYRDRGHEQYF. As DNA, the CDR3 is TGTGCCAGCAGCTACCGGGACAGGGGGCACGAGCAGTACTTC.

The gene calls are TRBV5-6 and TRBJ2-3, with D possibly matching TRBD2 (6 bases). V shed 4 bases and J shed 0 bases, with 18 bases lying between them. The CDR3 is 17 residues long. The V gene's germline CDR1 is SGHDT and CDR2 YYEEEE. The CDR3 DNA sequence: TGTGCCAGCAGCGCACCGGGACTCGCGACTAGCACAGATACGCAGTATTTT. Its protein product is CASSAPGLATSTDTQYF.

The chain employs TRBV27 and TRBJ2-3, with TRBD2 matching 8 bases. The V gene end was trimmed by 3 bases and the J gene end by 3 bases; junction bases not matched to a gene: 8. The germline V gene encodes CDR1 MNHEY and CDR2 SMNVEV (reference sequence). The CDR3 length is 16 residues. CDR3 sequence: CASSFSGAGGTDTQYF. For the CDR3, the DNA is TGTGCCAGCAGTTTTAGCGGGGCCGGTGGTACAGATACGCAGTATTTT.

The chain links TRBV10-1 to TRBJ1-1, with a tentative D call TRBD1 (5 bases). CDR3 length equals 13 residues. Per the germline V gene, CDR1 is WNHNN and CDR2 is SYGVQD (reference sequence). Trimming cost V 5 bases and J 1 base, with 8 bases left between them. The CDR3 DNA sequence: TGCGCCAGCAGTACGGGGGGGAACACTGAAGCTTTCTTT. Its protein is CASSTGGNTEAFF.

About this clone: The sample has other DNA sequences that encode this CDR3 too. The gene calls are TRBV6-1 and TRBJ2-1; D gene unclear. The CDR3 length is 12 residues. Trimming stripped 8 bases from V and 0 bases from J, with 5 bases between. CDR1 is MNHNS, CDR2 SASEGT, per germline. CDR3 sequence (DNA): TGTGCCAGCGAAAGCTCCTACAATGAGCAGTTCTTC. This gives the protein CASESSYNEQFF.

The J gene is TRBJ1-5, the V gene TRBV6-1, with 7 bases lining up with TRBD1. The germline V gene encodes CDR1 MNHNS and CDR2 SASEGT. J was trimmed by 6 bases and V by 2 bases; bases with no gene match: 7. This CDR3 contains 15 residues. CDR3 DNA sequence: TGTGCCAGCAGTGAAAACAGGGGAAGGGGTCAGCCCCAGCATTTT. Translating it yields CASSENRGRGQPQHF.

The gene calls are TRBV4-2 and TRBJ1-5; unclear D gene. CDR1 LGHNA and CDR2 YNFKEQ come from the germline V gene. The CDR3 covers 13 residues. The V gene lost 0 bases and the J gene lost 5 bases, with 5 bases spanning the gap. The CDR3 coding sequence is TGTGCCAGCAGCCAAGATCGGGATCAGCCCCAGCATTTT. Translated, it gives CASSQDRDQPQHF.

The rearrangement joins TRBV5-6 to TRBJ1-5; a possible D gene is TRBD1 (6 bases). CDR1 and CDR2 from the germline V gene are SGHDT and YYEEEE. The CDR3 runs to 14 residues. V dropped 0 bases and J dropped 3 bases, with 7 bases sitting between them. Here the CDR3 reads CASSLGQVNQPQHF. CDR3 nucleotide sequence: TGTGCCAGCAGCTTGGGACAGGTCAATCAGCCCCAGCATTTT.

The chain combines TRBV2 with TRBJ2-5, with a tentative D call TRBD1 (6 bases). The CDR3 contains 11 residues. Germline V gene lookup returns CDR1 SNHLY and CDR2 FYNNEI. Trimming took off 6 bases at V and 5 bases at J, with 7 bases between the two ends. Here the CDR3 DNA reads TGTGCCAGCAGGAGGGGGGAGACCCAGTACTTC. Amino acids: CASRRGETQYF.

The CDR3 spells CASGPEGQTQYF. CDR3 bases: TGTGCCAGCGGGCCGGAGGGGCAGACGCAGTATTTT. This chain uses TRBV6-5 with TRBJ2-3, with a tentative D call TRBD2 (6 bases). V was trimmed by 8 bases and J by 9 bases, leaving 15 bases between them. The CDR3 runs 12 residues. Germline assignment: CDR1 MNHEY and CDR2 SVGAGI.

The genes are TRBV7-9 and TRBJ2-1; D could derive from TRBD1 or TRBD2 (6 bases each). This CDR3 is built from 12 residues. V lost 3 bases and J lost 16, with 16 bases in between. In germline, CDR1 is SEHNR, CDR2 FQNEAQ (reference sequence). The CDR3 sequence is CASSFQGRISFF. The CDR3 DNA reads TGTGCCAGCAGCTTCCAGGGGAGGATCAGTTTCTTC.

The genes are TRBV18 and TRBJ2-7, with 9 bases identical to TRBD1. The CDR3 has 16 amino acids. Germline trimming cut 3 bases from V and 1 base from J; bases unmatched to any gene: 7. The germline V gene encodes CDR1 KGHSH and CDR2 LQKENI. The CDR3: CASSPGQGYRSYEQYF. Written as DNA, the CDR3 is TGTGCCAGCTCACCTGGACAGGGGTACAGGTCCTACGAGCAGTACTTC.

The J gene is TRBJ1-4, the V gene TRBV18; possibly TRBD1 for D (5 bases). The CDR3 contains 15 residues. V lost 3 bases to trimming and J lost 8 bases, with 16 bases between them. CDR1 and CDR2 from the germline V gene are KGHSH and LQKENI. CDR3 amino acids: CASSPAAGFLEKLFF. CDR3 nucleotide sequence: TGTGCCAGCTCACCCGCGGCAGGGTTTTTGGAAAAACTGTTTTTT.

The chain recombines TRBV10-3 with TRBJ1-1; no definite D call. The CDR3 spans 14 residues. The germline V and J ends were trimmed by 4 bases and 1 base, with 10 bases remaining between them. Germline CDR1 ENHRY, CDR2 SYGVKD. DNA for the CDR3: TGTGCCATCAGTGCTGGTAAGGGGAACACTGAAGCTTTCTTT. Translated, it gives CAISAGKGNTEAFF.

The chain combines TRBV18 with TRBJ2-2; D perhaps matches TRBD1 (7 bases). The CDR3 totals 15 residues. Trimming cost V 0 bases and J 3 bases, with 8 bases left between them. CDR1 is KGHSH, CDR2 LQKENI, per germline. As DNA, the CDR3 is TGTGCCAGCTCACCACCCAGGGGGGACACCGGGGAGCTGTTTTTT. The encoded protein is CASSPPRGDTGELFF.

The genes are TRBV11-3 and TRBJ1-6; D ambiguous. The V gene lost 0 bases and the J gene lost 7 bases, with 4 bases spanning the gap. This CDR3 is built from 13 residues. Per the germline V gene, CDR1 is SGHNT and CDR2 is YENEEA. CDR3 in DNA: TGTGCCAGCAGCTTAGAGGGGAATTCACCCCTCCACTTT. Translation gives CASSLEGNSPLHF.

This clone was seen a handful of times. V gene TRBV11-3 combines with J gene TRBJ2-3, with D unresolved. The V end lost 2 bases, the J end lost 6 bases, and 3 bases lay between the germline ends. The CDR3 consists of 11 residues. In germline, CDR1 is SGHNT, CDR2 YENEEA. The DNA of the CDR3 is TGTGCCAGCAGCTTATCGGATACGCAGTATTTT. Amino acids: CASSLSDTQYF. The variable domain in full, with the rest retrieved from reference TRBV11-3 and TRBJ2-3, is EAGVVQSPRYKIIEKKQPVAFWCNPISGHNTLYWYLQNLGQGPELLIRYENEEAVDDSQLPKDRFSAERLKGVDSTLKIQPAELGDSAVYLCASSLSDTQYFGPGTRLTVL.

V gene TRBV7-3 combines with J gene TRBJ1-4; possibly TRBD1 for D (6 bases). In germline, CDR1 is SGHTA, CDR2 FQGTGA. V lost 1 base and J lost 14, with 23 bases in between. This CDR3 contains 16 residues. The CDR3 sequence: CASSLRVGHWCRRLFF. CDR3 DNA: TGTGCCAGCAGCTTAAGGGTGGGACATTGGTGTCGTCGGCTGTTTTTT. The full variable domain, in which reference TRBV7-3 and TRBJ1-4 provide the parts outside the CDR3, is GAGVSQTPSNKVTEKGKYVELRCDPISGHTALYWYRQSLGQGPEFLIYFQGTGAADDSGLPNDRFFAVRPEGSVSTLKIQRTERGDSAVYLCASSLRVGHWCRRLFFGSGTQLSVL.

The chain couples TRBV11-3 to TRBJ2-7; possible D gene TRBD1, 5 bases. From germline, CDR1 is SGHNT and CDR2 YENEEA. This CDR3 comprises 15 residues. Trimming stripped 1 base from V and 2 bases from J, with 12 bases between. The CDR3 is CASSLGQGFTYEQYF. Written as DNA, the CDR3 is TGTGCCAGCAGCTTAGGGCAGGGTTTCACCTACGAGCAGTACTTC.

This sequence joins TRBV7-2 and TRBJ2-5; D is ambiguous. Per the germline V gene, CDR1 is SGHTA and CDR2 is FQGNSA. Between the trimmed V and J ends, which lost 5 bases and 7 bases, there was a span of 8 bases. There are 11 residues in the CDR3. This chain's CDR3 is CASSNIATQYF. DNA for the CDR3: TGTGCCAGCAGCAACATAGCGACCCAGTACTTC.

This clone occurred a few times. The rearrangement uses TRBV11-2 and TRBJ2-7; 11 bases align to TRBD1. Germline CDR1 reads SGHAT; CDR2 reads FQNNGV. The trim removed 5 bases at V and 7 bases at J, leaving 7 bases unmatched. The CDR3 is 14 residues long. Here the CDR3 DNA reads TGTGCCAGCAGCCTACAGGGACAGGGGGAGGAGCAGTACTTC. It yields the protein CASSLQGQGEEQYF.

The CDR3 protein is CASSVSSDLNSPLHF. In nucleotides, the CDR3 is TGTGCCAGCAGCGTATCAAGCGACCTTAATTCACCCCTCCACTTT. The genes are TRBV9 and TRBJ1-6, with unresolved D. Per germline, CDR1 SGDLS and CDR2 YYNGEE. The CDR3 length is 15 residues. Trimming shortened V by 1 base and J by 6 bases, and 11 bases separated the two germline ends.

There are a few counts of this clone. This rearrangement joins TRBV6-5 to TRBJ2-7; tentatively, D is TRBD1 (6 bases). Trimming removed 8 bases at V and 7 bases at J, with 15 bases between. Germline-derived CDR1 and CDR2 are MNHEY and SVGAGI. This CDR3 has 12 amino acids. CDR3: CASGTWFGEQYF. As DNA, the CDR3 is TGTGCCAGCGGGACATGGTTTGGGGAGCAGTACTTC.

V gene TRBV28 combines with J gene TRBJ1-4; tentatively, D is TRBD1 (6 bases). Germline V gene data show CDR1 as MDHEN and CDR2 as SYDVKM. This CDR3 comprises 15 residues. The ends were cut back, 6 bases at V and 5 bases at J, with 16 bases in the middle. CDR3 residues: CASRFGGGLNEKLFF. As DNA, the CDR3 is TGTGCCAGCAGATTCGGCGGGGGGCTAAATGAAAAACTGTTTTTT. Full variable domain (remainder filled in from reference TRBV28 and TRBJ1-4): DVKVTQSSRYLVKRTGEKVFLECVQDMDHENMFWYRQDPGLGLRLIYFSYDVKMKEKGDIPEGYSVSREKKERFSLILESASTNQTSMYLCASRFGGGLNEKLFFGSGTQLSVL.

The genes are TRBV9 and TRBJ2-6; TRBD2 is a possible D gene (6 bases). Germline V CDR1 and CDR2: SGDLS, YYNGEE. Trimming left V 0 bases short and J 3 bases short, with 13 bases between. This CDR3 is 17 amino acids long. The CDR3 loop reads CASSVAGVVGGANVLTF. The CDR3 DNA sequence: TGTGCCAGCAGCGTAGCGGGGGTAGTAGGTGGGGCCAACGTCCTGACTTTC.